This TCR beta chain is from a study of molecular identifiers for immune sequencing clone quantification. Bulk TCR library preparation followed previously described methods with listed TCR primers. In TCRdb, the PCR reads were re-called with MiXCR into one record per CDR3 protein. Among about half a million distinct CDR3 sequences listed, around 25% were seen once. CDR1 and CDR2 (germline): LGHNA, YSLEER. The CDR3 consists of 15 residues. Trimming removed 0 bases from V and 3 bases from J, with 11 bases in between. This sequence originates from a human donor in good health. Some libraries in this study had Jurkat cell RNA spiked in. Specimen: naive CD8+ T cells from blood, with Jurkat cell RNA spiked in. Described subset: FACS-sorted CD8+CD4-CCR7+CD45RA+ naive T cells. V is TRBV4-3 and J is TRBJ1-1; D gene unclear. In DNA form, the CDR3 reads TGCGCCAGCAGCCAAGATAGGCAGGCATACACTGAAGCTTTCTTT. Translating it yields CASSQDRQAYTEAFF.